The 17 T cell receptor beta chains presented below share a single source sample, sequenced in a study of shared clonotypes between healthy human individuals. The method was immunoSEQ multiplex PCR; TCRdb's version includes in-frame clones alone and lacks a portion of them. This sample has roughly 2.2 million clones, with 85% to 95% found just once. The sequenced sample consisted of naive CD4+ T cells from PBMCs. Sample subset: CD45RA+ positively selected. The receptors shown here come from a man between 18 and 35 years old in good health. Some clones in this sample may be carry-over from other donors' samples.

The rearrangement uses TRBV27 and TRBJ2-3, with TRBD2 identical over 9 bases. CDR1 is MNHEY and CDR2 is SMNVEV in the germline V gene (reference sequence). CDR3 size: 15 residues. V lost 3 bases to trimming and J lost 5 bases; unmatched junction nucleotides: 6. CDR3 nucleotide sequence: TGTGCCAGCAGTTTCGGCGGGAGGGCCAGAGATACGCAGTATTTT. Residues: CASSFGGRARDTQYF.

Notes on this clone: Other DNA sequences in this sample translate to the same CDR3. This chain links TRBV19 with TRBJ2-5, with 8 bases that match TRBD1. CDR3 length: 13 residues. Germline-derived CDR1 and CDR2 are LNHDA and SQIVND (reference sequence). Trimming removed 6 bases from V and 3 bases from J; junction bases left unmatched: 3. The CDR3 DNA reads TGTGCCAGTAGCACGGACAGGGAAGAGACCCAGTACTTC. Its protein product is CASSTDREETQYF.

The V gene is TRBV30, the J gene TRBJ2-2; D remains unclear. This CDR3 region has 13 residues. Germline CDR1 reads GTSNPN; CDR2 reads SVGIG (reference sequence). Trimming left V 2 bases short and J 6 bases short, with 10 bases between. The CDR3 DNA reads TGTGCCTGGAGTCCCAGAAGGGCCGGGGAGCTGTTTTTT. Translation: CAWSPRRAGELFF.

This sequence joins TRBV5-1 and TRBJ1-3, with TRBD1 as a possible D gene (5 bases). The CDR3 has 15 residues. The germline CDR1 and CDR2 sequences are SGHRS and YFSETQ. The V end lost 3 bases, the J end lost 4 bases, and 14 bases lay between the germline ends. Written as DNA, the CDR3 is TGCGCCAGCAGCTCCGGGACTACCGAAGGAAACACCATATATTTT. This sequence encodes CASSSGTTEGNTIYF. The full variable domain, in which reference TRBV5-1 and TRBJ1-3 provide the parts outside the CDR3, is KAGVTQTPRYLIKTRGQQVTLSCSPISGHRSVSWYQQTPGQGLQFLFEYFSETQRNKGNFPGRFSGRQFSNSRSEMNVSTLELGDSALYLCASSSGTTEGNTIYFGEGSWLTVV.

This clone came up once. V gene TRBV7-8 combines with J gene TRBJ1-2, with 9 nucleotides matching TRBD1. J lost 3 bases, V lost 5 bases, and 7 bases had no gene match. Germline values: CDR1 SGHVS, CDR2 FQNEAQ. The length of the CDR3 is 15 residues. CDR3 DNA: TGTGCCAGCAGCCCTCGGACAGGGGACGACTATGGCTACACCTTC. It yields the protein CASSPRTGDDYGYTF.

The chain has TRBV6-1 and TRBJ2-7, with D perhaps TRBD1 (7 bases). Germline assignment: CDR1 MNHNS and CDR2 SASEGT. This CDR3 has 15 residues. The V end was cut by 8 bases, the J end by 2 bases, with 19 bases between. The CDR3 spells CASGGKQGITYEQYF. The CDR3 DNA is TGTGCCAGCGGGGGGAAACAGGGGATCACCTACGAGCAGTACTTC.

This clone was seen more than once but under ten times. The same CDR3 is also encoded by other DNA sequences in this sample. The rearrangement joins TRBV28 to TRBJ1-3; no reliable D call. Germline assignment: CDR1 MDHEN and CDR2 SYDVKM. This CDR3 has 11 amino acids. The V end lost 6 bases, the J end lost 0 bases, and 0 bases lay between the germline ends. CDR3 region: CASSSGNTIYF. The DNA for the CDR3 is TGTGCCAGCAGCTCTGGAAACACCATATATTTT. Based on the CDR3 plus reference TRBV28 and TRBJ1-3, the full variable domain is DVKVTQSSRYLVKRTGEKVFLECVQDMDHENMFWYRQDPGLGLRLIYFSYDVKMKEKGDIPEGYSVSREKKERFSLILESASTNQTSMYLCASSSGNTIYFGEGSWLTVV.

This clone was seen once. The rearrangement uses TRBV28 and TRBJ1-2, with 10 bases aligning to TRBD1. Germline values: CDR1 MDHEN, CDR2 SYDVKM. The CDR3 runs to 19 residues. The trim removed 3 bases at V and 0 bases at J, leaving 13 bases unmatched. Here the CDR3 DNA reads TGTGCCAGCAGTTTTGGGGGAGAGACAGGGGGCCTCTCTAACTATGGCTACACCTTC. Amino acids: CASSFGGETGGLSNYGYTF.

The chain joins TRBV13 to TRBJ2-7; 11 bases agree with TRBD2. This CDR3 is built from 21 residues. Germline assignment: CDR1 PRHDT and CDR2 FYEKMQ (reference sequence). V lost 0 bases, J lost 0 bases, and 16 bases stayed unmatched. DNA of the CDR3: TGTGCCAGCAGCTTAGGCCTATCATTAGCTAGCGGGAGGACTAACTCCTACGAGCAGTACTTC. Residues: CASSLGLSLASGRTNSYEQYF.

The V and J genes are TRBV9 and TRBJ2-1; D not certain. The ends were cut back, 4 bases at V and 8 bases at J, with 13 bases in the middle. The V gene's germline CDR1 is SGDLS and CDR2 YYNGEE. The CDR3 is 13 amino acids. The CDR3 bases are TGTGCCAGCAGCCCTGGACCCCAAGATGAGCAGTTCTTC. This gives the protein CASSPGPQDEQFF.

The chain employs TRBV27 and TRBJ1-4; D is unclear. This CDR3 spans 15 amino acids. V dropped 5 bases and J dropped 0 bases, with 10 bases sitting between them. Looked up from germline, CDR1 is MNHEY and CDR2 is SMNVEV (reference sequence). The CDR3: CASSPRLSTNEKLFF. CDR3 sequence (DNA): TGTGCCAGCAGTCCGCGACTATCAACTAATGAAAAACTGTTTTTT.

V usage is TRBV19 and J usage is TRBJ1-2; tentative D call: TRBD1 (5 bases). Germline V gene lookup returns CDR1 LNHDA and CDR2 SQIVND (reference sequence). This CDR3 comprises 14 residues. Between the trimmed V and J ends, which lost 3 bases and 2 bases, there was a span of 10 bases. The CDR3 protein is CASSIQGSNYGYTF. The CDR3 nucleotides are TGTGCCAGTAGTATCCAGGGATCGAACTATGGCTACACCTTC. Looking up the rest from reference TRBV19 and TRBJ1-2 gives the full variable domain: DGGITQSPKYLFRKEGQNVTLSCEQNLNHDAMYWYRQDPGQGLRLIYYSQIVNDFQKGDIAEGYSVSREKKESFPLTVTSAQKNPTAFYLCASSIQGSNYGYTFGSGTRLTVV.

This clone appeared a few times. The chain links TRBV14 to TRBJ1-2; a possible D gene is TRBD1 (5 bases). CDR1 is SGHDN and CDR2 is FVKESK in the germline V gene. The CDR3 has 12 residues. Trimming removed 3 bases at V and 3 bases at J, with 5 bases between. CDR3 coding DNA: TGTGCCAGCAGCCACAGGGACTATGGCTACACCTTC. It encodes CASSHRDYGYTF.

V gene TRBV11-2 combines with J gene TRBJ2-7; D is undetermined. This CDR3 region has 14 residues. V dropped 3 bases and J dropped 6 bases, with 15 bases sitting between them. Looked up from germline, CDR1 is SGHAT and CDR2 is FQNNGV. In DNA, the CDR3 is TGTGCCAGCAGCTTGAGGCCAGGTTTATTCGAGCAGTACTTC. Translation: CASSLRPGLFEQYF.

The chain is built from TRBV5-6 and TRBJ1-4; possible D gene TRBD1, 5 bases. The CDR3 has 14 amino acids. The V gene lost 5 bases and the J gene lost 2 bases, with 10 bases spanning the gap. The germline CDR1 and CDR2 sequences are SGHDT and YYEEEE. CDR3 region: CASSVGATNEKLFF. CDR3 nucleotide sequence: TGTGCCAGCAGTGTTGGGGCGACTAATGAAAAACTGTTTTTT. The variable domain in full, with the rest retrieved from reference TRBV5-6 and TRBJ1-4, is DAGVTQSPTHLIKTRGQQVTLRCSPKSGHDTVSWYQQALGQGPQFIFQYYEEEERQRGNFPDRFSGHQFPNYSSELNVNALLLGDSALYLCASSVGATNEKLFFGSGTQLSVL.

The chain recombines TRBV9 with TRBJ2-1, with D maybe TRBD2 (6 bases). V was pared by 0 bases and J by 9 bases, with 10 bases between. Germline V gives CDR1 SGDLS, CDR2 YYNGEE. This CDR3 region has 13 residues. The CDR3 protein is CASSVGDFGEQFF. In DNA, the CDR3 is TGTGCCAGCAGCGTAGGGGACTTTGGTGAGCAGTTCTTC.

This sequence joins TRBV4-2 and TRBJ2-2; 9 bases line up with TRBD2. This CDR3 has 17 residues. V trimming: 1 base; J trimming: 5 bases; junction bases outside the gene matches: 8. Germline-derived CDR1 and CDR2 are LGHNA and YNFKEQ. CDR3: CASSQVGGRAPTGELFF. In DNA form, the CDR3 reads TGTGCCAGCAGCCAAGTCGGCGGGAGGGCCCCGACCGGGGAGCTGTTTTTT.